The entry below gives a single T cell receptor (beta chain) sequence along with its context. The data originate from a study of identifying expanded T cells in peripheral blood. Assay used: immunoSEQ multiplex PCR; TCRdb lists only in-frame clones, some missing. The data hold around 99,000 clones, with about 88% observed a single time. During the collection period, no donor immune events like infections were recorded. Trimming stripped 2 bases from V and 0 bases from J, with 2 bases between. This CDR3 has 13 residues. CDR1 is MNHEY and CDR2 is SVGAGI in the germline V gene. The sample taken for sequencing was blood. The chain joins TRBV6-5 to TRBJ1-5; no clear D. This receptor was obtained from a person aged 18 to 70 in good health. The CDR3 region is CASSYDSNQPQHF. DNA of the CDR3: TGTGCCAGCAGTTACGATAGCAATCAGCCCCAGCATTTT.